Each of the 31 T cell receptor beta chains below was sequenced from the same sample in a study of T cell responses to AZD1222 COVID-19 vaccine. TCRdb's copy holds only in-frame clones and misses some; the assay was immunoSEQ multiplex PCR. The repertoire holds around 110,000 clones, with about 90% as singletons. This material consisted of peripheral blood, taken on day 0 of AZD1222 vaccination. These TCRs come from an adult in good health.

The genes are TRBV6-6 and TRBJ2-7, with a weak D call TRBD2 (5 bases). In germline, CDR1 is MNHNY, CDR2 SVGAGI (reference sequence). The CDR3 length is 12 residues. Trimming removed 6 bases from V and 5 bases from J, with 11 bases in between. CDR3 DNA sequence: TGTGCCAGCAGCATTGACGGGAACGAGCAGTACTTC. Protein: CASSIDGNEQYF.

This rearrangement joins TRBV5-1 to TRBJ1-1; 8 positions match TRBD1. In germline, CDR1 is SGHRS, CDR2 YFSETQ. V shed 4 bases and J 0 bases; nucleotides not matched to a gene: 5. The CDR3 is made up of 15 amino acids. CDR3 loop: CASSPRTGMNTEAFF. DNA of the CDR3: TGCGCCAGCAGCCCCCGGACAGGGATGAACACTGAAGCTTTCTTT.

The chain combines TRBV28 with TRBJ1-4; unclear D gene. Trimming removed 5 bases at V and 0 bases at J, with 10 bases between. The CDR3 extends over 15 amino acids. Per the germline V gene, CDR1 is MDHEN and CDR2 is SYDVKM. CDR3 nucleotides: TGTGCCAGCAGTCCGGGAACCACAACTAATGAAAAACTGTTTTTT. Protein: CASSPGTTTNEKLFF.

CDR3 coding DNA: TGTGCCAGCAGCTTTCACCGCCTCGGGACAGAGTCCTACGAGCAGTACTTC. It is translated as CASSFHRLGTESYEQYF. The V and J genes are TRBV28 and TRBJ2-7; 7 positions match TRBD1. The CDR3 has 17 amino acids. Trimming removed 6 bases from V and 1 base from J; junction bases left unmatched: 15. Germline CDR1 MDHEN, CDR2 SYDVKM.

This chain connects TRBV19 to TRBJ2-5; TRBD2 might be the D (6 bases). From germline, CDR1 is LNHDA and CDR2 SQIVND (reference sequence). The CDR3 extends over 16 amino acids. V lost 4 bases and J 3 bases, leaving 18 bases between the germline ends. CDR3 in DNA: TGTGCCAGTAGTAATGGTCGGGCCAGGACTAAAGAGACCCAGTACTTC. Translated, it gives CASSNGRARTKETQYF.

The chain links TRBV28 to TRBJ1-2; D unresolved. The length of the CDR3 is 19 residues. Germline V lookup: CDR1 MDHEN, CDR2 SYDVKM. Between the trimmed V and J ends, which lost 5 bases and 2 bases, there was a span of 27 bases. CDR3 region: CASSLSLHGRTELNYGYTF. Written as DNA, the CDR3 is TGTGCCAGCAGTCTCTCCCTCCACGGACGGACTGAATTAAACTATGGCTACACCTTC.

The V call is TRBV9, the J call TRBJ1-4; weak D call: TRBD1 (6 bases). Germline CDR1 reads SGDLS; CDR2 reads YYNGEE. The CDR3 is made up of 17 amino acids. V was cut by 2 bases and J by 7 bases, with 21 bases left in between. This chain's CDR3 is CASSVGREGGFREKLFF. The CDR3 bases are TGTGCCAGCAGCGTGGGGAGGGAGGGGGGATTTCGTGAAAAACTGTTTTTT.

This chain connects TRBV13 to TRBJ1-6; 8 bases line up with TRBD1. The trim removed 5 bases at V and 5 bases at J, leaving 5 bases unmatched. Looked up from germline, CDR1 is PRHDT and CDR2 is FYEKMQ (reference sequence). The CDR3 spans 15 residues. CDR3 DNA sequence: TGTGCCAGCAGCGCGACAGGGGAGAATAATTCACCCCTCCACTTT. Translated: CASSATGENNSPLHF. The full variable domain, with the rest looked up from reference TRBV13 and TRBJ1-6, is AAGVIQSPRHLIKEKRETATLKCYPIPRHDTVYWYQQGPGQDPQFLISFYEKMQSDKGSIPDRFSAQQFSDYHSELNMSSLELGDSALYFCASSATGENNSPLHFGNGTRLTVT.

The J gene is TRBJ2-7, the V gene TRBV27; D unresolved. The CDR3 contains 15 residues. The germline V gene encodes CDR1 MNHEY and CDR2 SMNVEV (reference sequence). V was pared by 5 bases and J by 2 bases, with 16 bases between. CDR3 DNA: TGTGCCAGCAGTGCAAAAGGGTTTCTAGCCTACGAGCAGTACTTC. This gives the protein CASSAKGFLAYEQYF.

This chain uses TRBV11-3 with TRBJ2-2, with TRBD2 identical over 10 bases. This CDR3 has 16 amino acids. Germline V gives CDR1 SGHNT, CDR2 YENEEA. Germline trimming cut 7 bases from V and 2 bases from J; bases unmatched to any gene: 7. The CDR3 region is CASTQRTSGNTGELFF. CDR3 nucleotides: TGTGCCAGCACCCAAAGGACTAGCGGAAACACCGGGGAGCTGTTTTTT.

V and J are TRBV19 and TRBJ1-1; tentatively, D is TRBD1 (6 bases). The CDR3 spans 14 residues. V lost 8 bases to trimming and J lost 9 bases, with 22 bases between them. From germline, CDR1 is LNHDA and CDR2 SQIVND (reference sequence). The CDR3 protein is CASLEPGHSSKAFF. CDR3 in DNA: TGTGCCAGTCTCGAGCCGGGACACTCGTCCAAAGCTTTCTTT.

The chain employs TRBV11-2 and TRBJ2-4, with 8 nucleotides matching TRBD2. The CDR3 runs 18 residues. Per germline, CDR1 SGHAT and CDR2 FQNNGV. V gave up 4 bases and J gave up 2 bases; unmatched junction bases: 13. This CDR3 is CASSSLLGLESSKNIQYF. The CDR3 nucleotides are TGTGCCAGCAGCTCCCTGCTGGGACTAGAATCATCCAAAAACATTCAGTACTTC.

This clone was counted once. The genes are TRBV3-1 (or the pseudogene TRBV3-2) and TRBJ2-2; D is unclear. This CDR3 comprises 16 residues. Trimming left V 4 bases short and J 0 bases short, with 12 bases between. Germline CDR1 and CDR2: LGHDT and YNNKEL (reference sequence). The CDR3 nucleotides read TGTGCCAGCAGCCCGACCCTTGGGGCGAACACCGGGGAGCTGTTTTTT. It translates to CASSPTLGANTGELFF.

In its sample, this clone was seen a few times. V gene TRBV3-1 (or the pseudogene TRBV3-2) combines with J gene TRBJ2-1, with 8 bases fitting TRBD1. The V segment lost 3 bases and the J segment 9 bases; nucleotides outside the gene matches: 4. This CDR3 spans 13 amino acids. Germline assignment: CDR1 LGHDT and CDR2 YNNKEL (reference sequence). The DNA of the CDR3 is TGTGCCAGCAGCCAGGACAGGGTTGGTGAGCAGTTCTTC. Protein product: CASSQDRVGEQFF.

This sequence joins TRBV12-3 or TRBV12-4 and TRBJ2-1, with a tentative D call TRBD2 (5 bases). The CDR3 is made up of 13 amino acids. Trimming stripped 5 bases from V and 4 bases from J, with 9 bases between. CDR3 sequence reads: CASSLLVYNEQFF. The CDR3 DNA is TGTGCCAGCAGTCTACTAGTGTACAATGAGCAGTTCTTC.

This clone came up a few times. The chain joins TRBV27 to TRBJ2-7, with D possibly being TRBD2 (6 bases). Trimming pared 2 bases from V and 5 bases from J, leaving 19 bases between. This CDR3 has 16 residues. Germline V gene sequence: CDR1 MNHEY, CDR2 SMNVEV (reference sequence). CDR3 amino acids: CASSLLPTRIYHEQYF. As DNA, the CDR3 is TGTGCCAGCAGTTTACTCCCGACTAGGATCTACCACGAGCAGTACTTC.

The chain joins TRBV6-5 to TRBJ2-1; TRBD2 matches at 7 bases. The CDR3 is made up of 13 amino acids. Trimming at V came to 8 bases and at J to 3 bases, leaving 4 bases not matched to a gene. Germline V gene lookup returns CDR1 MNHEY and CDR2 SVGAGI. DNA for the CDR3: TGTGCCAGCGGACTAGGTCTCTACAATGAGCAGTTCTTC. Amino acid sequence: CASGLGLYNEQFF.

The table lists this clone with a few counts. The chain has TRBV7-9 and TRBJ2-2; 8 nucleotides align to TRBD1. CDR1 and CDR2 (germline): SEHNR, FQNEAQ (reference sequence). Trimming cost V 7 bases and J 7 bases; bases outside gene matches: 14. This CDR3 region has 16 residues. In DNA, the CDR3 is TGTGCCAGCACCCCTGCAGGGGGCGAAGGGGTCGGGGAGCTGTTTTTT. Its protein product is CASTPAGGEGVGELFF.

Points on this clone: Additional DNA sequences in this sample encode the identical CDR3. The chain has TRBV5-1 and TRBJ1-1; D gene unclear. The germline V and J ends were trimmed by 1 base and 0 bases, with 4 bases remaining between them. In germline, CDR1 is SGHRS, CDR2 YFSETQ. The CDR3 contains 13 residues. The DNA of the CDR3 is TGCGCCAGCAGCTTGAGAATGAACACTGAAGCTTTCTTT. Translation: CASSLRMNTEAFF.

The chain has TRBV24-1 and TRBJ1-2, with a weak D call TRBD1 (5 bases). The CDR3 spans 15 residues. The V gene lost 0 bases and the J gene lost 3 bases, with 10 bases spanning the gap. CDR1 is KGHDR, CDR2 SFDVKD, per germline. The CDR3 region has the DNA TGTGCCACCAGTGATTTGGACGGGGGGGACTATGGCTACACCTTC. It encodes CATSDLDGGDYGYTF.

The rearrangement links TRBV10-3 to TRBJ2-3; no clear D gene. V was shortened by 6 bases and J by 1 base, with 8 bases between the two germline ends. The CDR3 runs to 13 residues. Germline values: CDR1 ENHRY, CDR2 SYGVKD. CDR3 nucleotides: TGTGCCATCAGCCAACGTGGCACAGATACGCAGTATTTT. Protein sequence: CAISQRGTDTQYF.

The CDR3 DNA follows: TGTGCCAGCAGCCCCTTCCCAGATACGCAGTATTTT. Translated: CASSPFPDTQYF. The V gene is TRBV5-6, the J gene TRBJ2-3; D uncertain. Germline CDR1 SGHDT, CDR2 YYEEEE. The CDR3 contains 12 residues. V gave up 4 bases and J gave up 4 bases, with 7 bases separating them. Based on the CDR3 plus reference TRBV5-6 and TRBJ2-3, the full variable domain is DAGVTQSPTHLIKTRGQQVTLRCSPKSGHDTVSWYQQALGQGPQFIFQYYEEEERQRGNFPDRFSGHQFPNYSSELNVNALLLGDSALYLCASSPFPDTQYFGPGTRLTVL.

This rearrangement joins TRBV4-1 to TRBJ2-7, with D possibly being TRBD1 (6 bases). V lost 1 base and J lost 4, with 14 bases in between. The V gene's germline CDR1 is MGHRA and CDR2 YSYEKL. This CDR3 has 15 amino acids. The CDR3 DNA sequence: TGCGCCAGCAGCCAAGTCGATGGGGACATTTACGAGCAGTACTTC. Translation gives CASSQVDGDIYEQYF.

This chain uses TRBV28 with TRBJ1-2, with unresolved D. This CDR3 comprises 14 residues. Trimming took off 8 bases at V and 0 bases at J, with 13 bases between the two ends. Germline CDR1 is MDHEN and CDR2 is SYDVKM. CDR3 loop: CASGLTAPNYGYTF. The CDR3, as DNA: TGTGCCAGCGGACTCACTGCGCCTAACTATGGCTACACCTTC.

The chain couples TRBV2 to TRBJ2-5; D perhaps matches TRBD2 (5 bases). V was trimmed by 6 bases and J by 2 bases, leaving 13 bases between them. The CDR3 is 14 amino acids. Germline CDR1 is SNHLY and CDR2 is FYNNEI. CDR3 coding DNA: TGTGCCAGCAGGGAAACAAGCGGACAAGAGACCCAGTACTTC. This codes for CASRETSGQETQYF. The full variable domain, its missing parts supplied by reference TRBV2 and TRBJ2-5, is EPEVTQTPSHQVTQMGQEVILRCVPISNHLYFYWYRQILGQKVEFLVSFYNNEISEKSEIFDDQFSVERPDGSNFTLKIRSTKLEDSAMYFCASRETSGQETQYFGPGTRLLVL.

The chain uses TRBV28 and TRBJ2-1; no clear D. The CDR3 contains 12 residues. Trimming took 3 bases from V and 7 from J, leaving 7 bases between them. In germline, CDR1 is MDHEN, CDR2 SYDVKM. The CDR3 DNA sequence: TGTGCCAGCAGTTTCGGAAGGAATGAGCAGTTCTTC. This sequence encodes CASSFGRNEQFF.

V and J are TRBV9 and TRBJ1-2, with 7 positions matching TRBD1. The CDR3 runs 13 residues. The V segment lost 5 bases and the J segment 4 bases; nucleotides outside the gene matches: 5. Germline V gives CDR1 SGDLS, CDR2 YYNGEE. In DNA, the CDR3 is TGTGCCAGCAGTCCCGAGGGGGCCTATGGCTACACCTTC. Its protein is CASSPEGAYGYTF.

The V call is TRBV1, the J call TRBJ2-3; the D call of TRBD2 is as the table states it, not checked on the DNA. TRBV1 is recorded as a pseudogene. This CDR3 has 15 amino acids. CDR3: CTSSRRGRAPDTQYF. The CDR3 coding sequence is TGCACCAGCAGCCGTAGGGGGAGGGCCCCAGATACGCAGTATTTT.

The chain uses TRBV6-5 and TRBJ2-7; a weak D match, TRBD2 (5 bases). Germline V gene data show CDR1 as MNHEY and CDR2 as SVGAGI. The CDR3 runs 12 residues. Trimming left V 6 bases short and J 4 bases short, with 10 bases between. In DNA form, the CDR3 reads TGTGCCAGCAGCTCGGAGGTATACGAGCAGTACTTC. Translated: CASSSEVYEQYF.

The chain couples TRBV4-1 to TRBJ2-7, with 8 bases that match TRBD1. The length of the CDR3 is 15 residues. CDR1 is MGHRA and CDR2 is YSYEKL in the germline V gene. The V and J ends lost 2 bases and 7 bases, in that order; junction bases with no gene match: 10. CDR3 sequence: CASSQRTGPTWEQYF. The CDR3 DNA is TGCGCCAGCAGCCAACGGACAGGGCCGACCTGGGAGCAGTACTTC.

The chain employs TRBV4-1 and TRBJ1-5, with D uncertain. Germline CDR1 reads MGHRA; CDR2 reads YSYEKL. The ends were cut back, 5 bases at V and 2 bases at J, with 10 bases in the middle. The CDR3 consists of 14 residues. The CDR3 region is CASSEVGGNQPQHF. The CDR3 DNA reads as TGCGCCAGCAGCGAAGTCGGGGGCAATCAGCCCCAGCATTTT.